One T cell receptor (beta chain) is described in this entry. Antigen: not known. The assay was immunoSEQ multiplex PCR, and TCRdb's table has in-frame clones only and misses some. This table holds approximately 28,000 clones, about 86% found once. This entry is derived from a study of T cells in localized non-small cell lung cancer. Study-wide results and caveats: Increased T cell density in blood showed an association with longer overall survival. Of the tissues analyzed, uninvolved adjacent lung showed maximal T cell clonality, greater than tumor.

CDR1 SGDLS and CDR2 YYNGEE come from the germline V gene. The V end lost 4 bases, the J end lost 7 bases, and 9 bases lay between the germline ends. The length of the CDR3 is 12 residues. Sequenced here: peripheral blood mononuclear cells, sampled before any cancer treatment. The receptor was derived from a man aged 40 to 75 with stage III lung adenocarcinoma. The rearrangement uses TRBV9 and TRBJ2-1; possibly TRBD1 for D (6 bases). DNA of the CDR3: TGTGCCAGCAGCACACAGGGAAATGAGCAGTTCTTC. Its protein product is CASSTQGNEQFF.